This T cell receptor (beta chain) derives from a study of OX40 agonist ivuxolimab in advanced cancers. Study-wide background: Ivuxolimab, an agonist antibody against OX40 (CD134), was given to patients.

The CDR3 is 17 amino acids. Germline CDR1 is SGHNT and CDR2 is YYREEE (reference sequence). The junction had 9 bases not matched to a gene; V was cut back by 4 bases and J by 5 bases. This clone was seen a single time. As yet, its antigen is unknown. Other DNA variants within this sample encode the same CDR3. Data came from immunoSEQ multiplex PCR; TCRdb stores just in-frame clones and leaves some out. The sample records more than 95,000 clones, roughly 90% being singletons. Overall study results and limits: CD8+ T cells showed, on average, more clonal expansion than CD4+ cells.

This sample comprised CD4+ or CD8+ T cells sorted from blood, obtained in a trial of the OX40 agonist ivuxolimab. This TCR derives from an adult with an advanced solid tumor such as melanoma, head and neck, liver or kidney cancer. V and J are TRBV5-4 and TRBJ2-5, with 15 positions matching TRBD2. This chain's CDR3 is CASSPGLAGGPEETQYF. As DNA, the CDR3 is TGTGCCAGCAGCCCTGGACTAGCGGGAGGGCCGGAGGAGACCCAGTACTTC.